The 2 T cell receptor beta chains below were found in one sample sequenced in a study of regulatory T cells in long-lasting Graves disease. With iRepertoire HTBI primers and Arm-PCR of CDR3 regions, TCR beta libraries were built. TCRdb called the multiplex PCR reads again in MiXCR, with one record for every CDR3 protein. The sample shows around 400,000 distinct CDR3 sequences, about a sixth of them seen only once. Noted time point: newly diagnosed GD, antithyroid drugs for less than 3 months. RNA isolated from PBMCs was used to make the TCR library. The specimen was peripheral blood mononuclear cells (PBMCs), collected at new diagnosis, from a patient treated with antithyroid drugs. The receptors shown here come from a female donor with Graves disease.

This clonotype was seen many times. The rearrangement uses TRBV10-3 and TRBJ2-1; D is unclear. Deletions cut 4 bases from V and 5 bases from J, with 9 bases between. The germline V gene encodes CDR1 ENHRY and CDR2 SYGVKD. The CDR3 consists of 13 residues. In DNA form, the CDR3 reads TGTGCCATCAGTGGCTTCGAAGACAATGAGCAGTTCTTC. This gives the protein CAISGFEDNEQFF.

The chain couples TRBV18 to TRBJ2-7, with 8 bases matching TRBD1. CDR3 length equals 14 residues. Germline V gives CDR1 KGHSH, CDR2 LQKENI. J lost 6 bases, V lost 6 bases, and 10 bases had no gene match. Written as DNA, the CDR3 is TGTGCCAGCTCCGACAGGCAGGGGGCCTTCGAGCAGTACTTC. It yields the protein CASSDRQGAFEQYF.